The entry below describes one T cell receptor beta chain. Its antigen is as yet unknown. This sample was taken from a study of monozygotic twins with cystic fibrosis. TCRdb's copy holds only in-frame clones and misses some; the assay was immunoSEQ multiplex PCR. The sample lists about 14,000 clones; roughly 98% were seen once. V dropped 6 bases and J dropped 3 bases, with 11 bases sitting between them. This CDR3 is 13 amino acids long. In germline, CDR1 is LNHDA, CDR2 SQIVND (reference sequence). Regarding the study as a whole: Monozygotic CF twin pairs shared significantly more nucleotide-identical clonotypes than unrelated CF individuals did. Co-twins had the most similar V usage for 13 of 16 pairs, J for 8.

The clonotype comes from a girl aged 2-10 years with cystic fibrosis. Sequencing used blood. The V call is TRBV19, the J call TRBJ1-2, with TRBD1 as a possible D gene (6 bases). The CDR3 reads CASREGQYYGYTF. CDR3 sequence (DNA): TGTGCCAGTAGGGAAGGACAGTACTATGGCTACACCTTC.